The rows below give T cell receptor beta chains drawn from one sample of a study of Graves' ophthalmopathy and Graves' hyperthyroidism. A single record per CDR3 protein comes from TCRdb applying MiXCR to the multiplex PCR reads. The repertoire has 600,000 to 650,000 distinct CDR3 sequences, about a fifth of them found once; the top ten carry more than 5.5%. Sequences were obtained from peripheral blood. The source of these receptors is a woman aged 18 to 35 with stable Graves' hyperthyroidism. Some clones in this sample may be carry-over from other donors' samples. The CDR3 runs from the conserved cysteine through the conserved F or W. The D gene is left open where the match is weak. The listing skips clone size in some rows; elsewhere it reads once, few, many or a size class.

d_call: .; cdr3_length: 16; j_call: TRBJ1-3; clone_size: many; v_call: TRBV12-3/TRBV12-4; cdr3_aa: CASSRNTGNSGNTIYF; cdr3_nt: TGTGCCAGCAGTCGGAACACAGGGAACTCTGGAAACACCATATATTTT
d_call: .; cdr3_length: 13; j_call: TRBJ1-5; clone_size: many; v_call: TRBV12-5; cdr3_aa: CASGLDGGLAQHF; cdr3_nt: TGTGCTAGTGGTTTGGACGGGGGGTTGGCCCAGCATTTT
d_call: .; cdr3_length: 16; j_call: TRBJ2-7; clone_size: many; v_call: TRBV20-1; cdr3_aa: CSARPLPQEITYEQYF; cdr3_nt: TGCAGTGCTAGACCACTGCCCCAGGAGATCACCTACGAGCAGTACTTC
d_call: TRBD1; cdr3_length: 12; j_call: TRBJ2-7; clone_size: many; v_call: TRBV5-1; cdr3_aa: CASNRGPNEQYF; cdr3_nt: TGCGCCAGTAACAGGGGGCCCAACGAGCAGTACTTC
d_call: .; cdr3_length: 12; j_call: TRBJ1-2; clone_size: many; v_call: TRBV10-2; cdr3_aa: CASSEGRTGYTF; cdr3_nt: TGCGCCAGCAGTGAGGGAAGAACCGGCTACACCTTC
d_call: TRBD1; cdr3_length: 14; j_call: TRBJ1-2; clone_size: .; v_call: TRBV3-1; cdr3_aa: CASSLMDRGGGYTF; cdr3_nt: TGTGCCAGCAGCCTTATGGACAGGGGCGGTGGCTACACCTTC
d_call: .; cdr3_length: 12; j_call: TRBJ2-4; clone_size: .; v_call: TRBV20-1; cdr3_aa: CSARRTREVQYF; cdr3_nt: TGCAGTGCTAGAAGAACCAGAGAGGTTCAGTACTTC
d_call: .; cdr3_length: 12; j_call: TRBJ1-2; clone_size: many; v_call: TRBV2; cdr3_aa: CASSVVDYGYTF; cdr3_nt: TGTGCCAGCAGTGTAGTGGACTATGGCTACACCTTC
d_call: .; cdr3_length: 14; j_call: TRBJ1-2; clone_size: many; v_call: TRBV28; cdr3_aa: CASVTQNRRYGYTF; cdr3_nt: TGTGCCAGCGTTACCCAAAACAGGCGGTATGGCTACACCTTC
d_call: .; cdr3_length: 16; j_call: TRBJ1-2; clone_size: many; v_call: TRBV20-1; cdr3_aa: CSARDQWALTYYGYTF; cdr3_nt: TGCAGTGCTAGAGATCAATGGGCCCTCACTTACTATGGCTACACCTTC